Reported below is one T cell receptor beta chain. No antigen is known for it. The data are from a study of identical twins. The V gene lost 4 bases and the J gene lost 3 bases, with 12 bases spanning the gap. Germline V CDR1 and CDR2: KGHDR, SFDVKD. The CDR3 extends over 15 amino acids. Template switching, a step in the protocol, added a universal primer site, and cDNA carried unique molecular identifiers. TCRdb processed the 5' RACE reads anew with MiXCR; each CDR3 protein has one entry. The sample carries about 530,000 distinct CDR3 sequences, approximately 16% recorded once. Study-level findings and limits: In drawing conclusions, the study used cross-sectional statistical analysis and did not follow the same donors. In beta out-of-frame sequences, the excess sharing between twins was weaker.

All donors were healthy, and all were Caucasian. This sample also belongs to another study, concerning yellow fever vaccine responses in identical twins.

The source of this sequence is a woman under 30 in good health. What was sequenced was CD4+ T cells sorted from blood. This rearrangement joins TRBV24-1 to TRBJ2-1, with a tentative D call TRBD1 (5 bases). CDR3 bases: TGTGCCACCAGTGAGGGCCAGGGATACTACAATGAGCAGTTCTTC. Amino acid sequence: CATSEGQGYYNEQFF.